This TCR beta chain was observed in a study of control samples from healthy donors and cancer patients (dated by TCRdb to 2018 to 2021). About this clone: No antigen is known for it. No qualities accompany the bases; no much larger clone lies one base away.

The method behind the library was the immunoSEQ multiplex PCR assay. This immuneACCESS table, as held by TCRdb, lists in-frame sequences with V and J called but not all clones. Of the missing ones, under half trace to an unresolved V gene in checked studies; the others have no known cause. Counted in this sample were about 82,000 clones; 80% to 90% of them appeared once. The ten largest clones take up about a fifth of the sample. V is trimmed back by 2 bases and J by 5 bases, and the junction contains 5 bases that no gene match accounts for. Taken from the germline V gene, the CDR1 and CDR2 loops are MNHNS and SASEGT. The CDR3 holds 15 amino acids from the cysteine to the phenylalanine. Of all the DNA, just the CDR3 is kept, 45 bases in frame from base 1.

Rearrangement joined TRBV6-1 to TRBJ2-5; 10 of the junction bases match TRBD2. This clonotype was sampled from a middle-aged man in good health. Material for sequencing was blood. For the CDR3, the sequence is CASSESGGAFETQYF. The nucleotides are TGTGCCAGCAGTGAAAGCGGGGGGGCCTTCGAGACCCAGTACTTC.